This T cell receptor beta chain appears in the sequencing data of a study of blood T cell repertoires in COVID-19. The table came from immunoSEQ multiplex PCR; TCRdb's copy has only in-frame clones and leaves some out. Among some 170,000 clones listed, around 74% were seen once. In its sample, this clone was seen once. This CDR3 has 15 residues. Germline lookup yields CDR1 LNHDA and CDR2 SQIVND (reference sequence). V gave up 4 bases and J gave up 6 bases; unmatched junction bases: 10. The sample was peripheral blood. This clonotype originated in a man aged 70-80 years with acute or convalescent COVID-19. The gene calls are TRBV19 and TRBJ1-2; 8 bases line up with TRBD1. The CDR3: CASSTQTGGVDGYTF. For the CDR3, the DNA is TGTGCCAGTAGTACCCAAACAGGGGGAGTGGATGGCTACACCTTC.